In this sample, the clone carrying this T cell receptor (beta chain) turned up many times. The target antigen is unknown. This record comes from a study of identical twins. Whole-study findings and limits: Beta out-of-frame sequences showed weaker excess twin sharing.

TCRdb reanalysed the 5' RACE reads using MiXCR and keeps one entry per CDR3 protein. The table has a few hundred thousand distinct CDR3 sequences, roughly 12% seen once. Germline V gene data show CDR1 as SGHRS and CDR2 as YFSETQ. V lost 0 bases to trimming and J lost 7 bases, with 14 bases between them. This CDR3 region has 15 residues. The data also belong to a second study, concerning yellow fever vaccine responses in identical twins.

This sequence was found in a woman in her late teens or twenties in good health. This chain joins TRBV5-1 and TRBJ2-1; no firm D call. The sample consisted of memory (CD45RO+) T cells sorted from blood. CDR3 in DNA: TGCGCCAGCAGCTTGGAAGGTAGCCCAGGAAATGAGCAGTTCTTC. As protein: CASSLEGSPGNEQFF. The full variable domain, with the rest looked up from reference TRBV5-1 and TRBJ2-1, is KAGVTQTPRYLIKTRGQQVTLSCSPISGHRSVSWYQQTPGQGLQFLFEYFSETQRNKGNFPGRFSGRQFSNSRSEMNVSTLELGDSALYLCASSLEGSPGNEQFFGPGTRLTVL.